This note documents a single T cell receptor beta chain sequence. The data originate from a study of somatic mutations in cytotoxic T cells in rheumatoid arthritis. CDR1 and CDR2 from the germline V gene are MNHNS and SASEGT. The length of the CDR3 is 16 residues. With V trimmed by 0 bases and J by 4 bases, 8 bases remained unmatched. Method: immunoSEQ multiplex PCR; TCRdb's copy keeps in-frame clones and lacks some. Of some 1,500 clones in the sample, roughly 86% were seen once. Sequencing was carried out using CD8+ T cells sorted from blood. The chain links TRBV6-1 to TRBJ2-7, with 8 bases identical to TRBD2. This clonotype was obtained from a woman in her 70s with rheumatoid arthritis. The CDR3 is CASSEAGIAGRYEQYF. For the CDR3, the DNA is TGTGCCAGCAGTGAAGCAGGGATAGCGGGGCGATACGAGCAGTACTTC.